Presented here are 4 T cell receptor beta chains from one specimen sequenced in a study of T-cell reconstitution after alpha-beta-depleted transplantation in children. During its preparation, the TCRbeta library received unique molecular identifiers. TCRdb redid the calling of the PCR reads with MiXCR, one entry per CDR3 protein. The sample consists of more than 300,000 distinct CDR3 sequences, 15% to 20% of them appearing once. The input for sequencing was PBMCs, mostly from graft donor cells, taken 360 days after TCRalphabeta/CD19-depleted stem cell transplant. Source of these receptors: a male patient aged 2-15 years who had a stem cell transplant for acute lymphoblastic leukemia, so the T cells may come from the graft donor.

The rearrangement joins TRBV28 to TRBJ2-1; 15 nucleotides agree with TRBD2. J was trimmed by 1 base and V by 1 base; bases with no gene match: 5. In germline, CDR1 is MDHEN, CDR2 SYDVKM. This CDR3 comprises 19 residues. The DNA of the CDR3 is TGTGCCAGCAGTTTATCCGGGACTAGCGGGAGGTTATCCTACAATGAGCAGTTCTTC. Protein sequence: CASSLSGTSGRLSYNEQFF.

This clonotype has more than one count but fewer than ten. The rearrangement links TRBV7-8 to TRBJ2-7; either TRBD1 or TRBD2 may fit D (6 bases each). CDR3 length: 17 residues. V lost 3 bases, J lost 2 bases, and 20 bases lay in between. Germline V CDR1 and CDR2: SGHVS, FQNEAQ. This chain's CDR3 is CASSLLNAGTIPYEQYF. For the CDR3, the DNA is TGTGCCAGCAGCTTGCTAAACGCGGGGACAATTCCCTACGAGCAGTACTTC.

J is TRBJ2-1 and V is TRBV30, with D possibly TRBD1 on 6 matching bases. Trimming stripped 3 bases from V and 9 bases from J, with 12 bases between. Per germline, CDR1 GTSNPN and CDR2 SVGIG (reference sequence). The CDR3 contains 12 residues. CDR3 nucleotide sequence: TGTGCCTGGAGGGGGAACAGGGTTGAGCAGTTCTTC. Translating it yields CAWRGNRVEQFF.

This clonotype was seen a handful of times. CDR3 in amino acids: CASSQAWVSSYNEQFF. CDR3 bases: TGTGCCAGCAGCCAAGCGTGGGTCTCGTCCTACAATGAGCAGTTCTTC. The rearrangement joins TRBV3-1 to TRBJ2-1; D remains unclear. V gave up 1 base and J gave up 1 base, with 11 bases separating them. This CDR3 is 16 amino acids long. Germline lookup yields CDR1 LGHDT and CDR2 YNNKEL (reference sequence).